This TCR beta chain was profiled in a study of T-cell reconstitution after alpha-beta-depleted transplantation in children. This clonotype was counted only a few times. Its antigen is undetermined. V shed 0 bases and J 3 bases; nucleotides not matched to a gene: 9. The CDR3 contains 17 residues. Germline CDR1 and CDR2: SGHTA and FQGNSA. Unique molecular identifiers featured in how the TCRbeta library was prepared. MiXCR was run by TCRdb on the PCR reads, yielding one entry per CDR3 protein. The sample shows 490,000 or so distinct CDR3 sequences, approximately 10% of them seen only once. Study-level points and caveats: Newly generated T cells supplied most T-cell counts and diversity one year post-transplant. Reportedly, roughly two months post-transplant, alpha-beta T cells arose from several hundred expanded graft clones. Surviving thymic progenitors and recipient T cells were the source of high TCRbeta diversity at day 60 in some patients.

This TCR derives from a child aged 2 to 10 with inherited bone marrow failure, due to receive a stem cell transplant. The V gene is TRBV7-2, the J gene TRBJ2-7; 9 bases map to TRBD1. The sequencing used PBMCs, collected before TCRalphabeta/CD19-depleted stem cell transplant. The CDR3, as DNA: TGTGCCAGCAGCTTAGCTGCGGCGGGACAGGGACGCTACGAGCAGTACTTC. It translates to CASSLAAAGQGRYEQYF.